This T cell receptor beta chain was obtained from a study of T cell clones after liver transplantation. On the study more broadly: Post-transplant blood was tracked for graft-donor-reactive T cell clones identified in a pre-transplant mixed lymphocyte reaction.

Sequenced by immunoSEQ multiplex PCR; TCRdb stores in-frame clones only, minus some. The sample lists about 33,000 clones; approximately 96% were seen once. The germline CDR1 and CDR2 sequences are SGDLS and YYNGEE. This CDR3 has 14 residues. The V end lost 3 bases, the J end lost 6 bases, and 13 bases lay between the germline ends. This clone was recorded only once. This rearrangement joins TRBV9 to TRBJ2-1, with a possible D match to TRBD2 (5 bases). The sequenced sample was CD8+ T cells from blood, obtained 12 months after liver transplant. The receptor's source is a human patient who received a liver transplant. Some T cells may trace back to the graft donor. The CDR3 nucleotides read TGTGCCAGCAGCGCGGGAACAGTCCTCAATGAGCAGTTCTTC. This translates into CASSAGTVLNEQFF.